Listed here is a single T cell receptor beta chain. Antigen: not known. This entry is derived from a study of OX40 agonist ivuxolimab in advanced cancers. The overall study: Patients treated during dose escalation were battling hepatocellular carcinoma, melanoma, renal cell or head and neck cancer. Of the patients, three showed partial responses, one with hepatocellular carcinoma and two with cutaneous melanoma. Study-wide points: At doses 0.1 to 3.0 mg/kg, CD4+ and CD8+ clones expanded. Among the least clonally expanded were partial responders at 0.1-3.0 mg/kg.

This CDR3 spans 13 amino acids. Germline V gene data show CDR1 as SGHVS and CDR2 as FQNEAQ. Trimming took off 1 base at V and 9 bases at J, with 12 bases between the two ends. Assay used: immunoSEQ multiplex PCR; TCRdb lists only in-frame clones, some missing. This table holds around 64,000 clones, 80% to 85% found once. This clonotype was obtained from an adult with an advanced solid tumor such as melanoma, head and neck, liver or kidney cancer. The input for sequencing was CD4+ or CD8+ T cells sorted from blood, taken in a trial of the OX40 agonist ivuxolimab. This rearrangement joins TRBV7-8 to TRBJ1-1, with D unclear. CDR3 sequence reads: CASSLVTGIQAFF. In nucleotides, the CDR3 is TGTGCCAGCAGCTTAGTTACGGGGATTCAAGCTTTCTTT.